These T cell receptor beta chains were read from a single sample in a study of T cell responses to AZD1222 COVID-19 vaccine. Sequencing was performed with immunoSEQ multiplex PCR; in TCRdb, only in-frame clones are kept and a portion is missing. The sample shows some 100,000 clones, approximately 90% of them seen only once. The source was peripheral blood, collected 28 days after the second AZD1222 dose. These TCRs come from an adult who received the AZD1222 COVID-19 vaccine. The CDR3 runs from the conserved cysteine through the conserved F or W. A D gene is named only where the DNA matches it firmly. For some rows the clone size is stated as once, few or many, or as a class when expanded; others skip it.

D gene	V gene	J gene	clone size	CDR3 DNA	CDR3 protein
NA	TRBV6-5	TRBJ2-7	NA	TGTGCCAGCACTCAAAGGCGGTACTACGAGCAGTACTTC	CASTQRRYYEQYF
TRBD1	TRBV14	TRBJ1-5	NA	TGTGCCAGCAGCCAAACAGGGGGTCAGCCCCAGCATTTT	CASSQTGGQPQHF
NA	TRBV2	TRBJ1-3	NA	TGTGCCAGCAAGGGTGGAAACACCATATATTTT	CASKGGNTIYF
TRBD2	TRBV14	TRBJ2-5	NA	TGTGCCAGCAGCCCCCTGAGAGGACTAGCGGGGGGCGTCCAAGAGACCCAGTACTTC	CASSPLRGLAGGVQETQYF
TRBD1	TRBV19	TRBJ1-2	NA	TGTGCCAGTACGGACAGGGGGTATGGCTACACCTTC	CASTDRGYGYTF
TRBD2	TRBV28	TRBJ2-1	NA	TGTGCCAGCAGAGGACTAGCGGGGGTCCGCTCCTACAATGAGCAGTTCTTC	CASRGLAGVRSYNEQFF
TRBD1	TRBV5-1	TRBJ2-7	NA	TGCGCCAGCAGCGCCGGACAGGAGAACTACGAGCAGTACTTC	CASSAGQENYEQYF
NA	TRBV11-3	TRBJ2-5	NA	TGTGCCACCGAGGACGGGCGGGAGACCCAGTACTTC	CATEDGRETQYF
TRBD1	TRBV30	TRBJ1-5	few	TGTGCCTTCACAGGGGTCGGAAGCAATCAGCCCCAGCATTTT	CAFTGVGSNQPQHF
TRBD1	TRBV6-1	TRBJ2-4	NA	TGTGCCAGCAGTGCAGCACAGGGGAACATTCAGTACTTC	CASSAAQGNIQYF
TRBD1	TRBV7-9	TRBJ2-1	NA	TGTGCCAGCAGCCACGAAGGGGGACAGAACTACAATGAGCAGTTCTTC	CASSHEGGQNYNEQFF
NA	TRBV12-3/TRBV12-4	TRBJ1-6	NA	TGTGCCAGCAGTTTTCCCCCCCCCGCCACCCTCCACTTT	CASSFPPPATLHF
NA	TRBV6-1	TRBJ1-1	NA	TGTGCCAGCACTGAATTACAGGGTGGAACTGAAGCTTTCTTT	CASTELQGGTEAFF
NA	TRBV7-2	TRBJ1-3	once	TGTGCCAGCAGCTTAGATGGGGGCGCGGGTTACACCATATATTTT	CASSLDGGAGYTIYF
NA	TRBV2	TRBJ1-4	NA	TGTGCCAGCAGTGAAGCGGGCGGGAGTAATGAAAAACTGTTTTTT	CASSEAGGSNEKLFF
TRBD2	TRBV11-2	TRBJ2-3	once	TGTGCCAGCAGCTTCGCGGGGGGTACAGATACGCAGTATTTT	CASSFAGGTDTQYF
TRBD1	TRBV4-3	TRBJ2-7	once	TGCGCCAGCAGCCAAGGGACAGGGGGCGCGTCCTACGAGCAGTACTTC	CASSQGTGGASYEQYF
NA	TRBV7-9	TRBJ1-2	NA	TGTGCCAGCAGCTTAGGCAGGGAAGATGGCTACACCTTC	CASSLGREDGYTF
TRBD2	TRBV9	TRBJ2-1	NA	TGTGCCAGCAGCCGCGGCGGGGGTAGTGACTACAATGAGCAGTTCTTC	CASSRGGGSDYNEQFF
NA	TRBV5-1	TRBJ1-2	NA	TGCGCCAGCAGCTTGTTCGAGAAACAGGGTTATGGCTACACCTTC	CASSLFEKQGYGYTF
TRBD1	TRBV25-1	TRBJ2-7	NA	TGTGCCAGCACCCCGGACAGGGGGAGCTCCTACGAGCAGTACTTC	CASTPDRGSSYEQYF
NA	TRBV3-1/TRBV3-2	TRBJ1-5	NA	TGTGCCAGCAGCCACCAGAAGAATCAGCCCCAGCATTTT	CASSHQKNQPQHF
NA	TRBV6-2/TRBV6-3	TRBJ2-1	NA	TGTGCCAGCAGCTTACAGAAGAGCTCCTACAATGAGCAGTTCTTC	CASSLQKSSYNEQFF
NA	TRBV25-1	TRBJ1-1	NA	TGTGCCAGCAGCCCCACTGGACAGAGAAACACTGAAGCTTTCTTT	CASSPTGQRNTEAFF
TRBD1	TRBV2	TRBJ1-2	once	TGTGCCAGCAGTGACCCGGGACAGGGTTACTATGGCTACACCTTC	CASSDPGQGYYGYTF
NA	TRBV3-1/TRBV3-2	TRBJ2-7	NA	TGTGCCAGCAGCCAAGGGGTCAGTGATACCAACGAGCAGTACTTC	CASSQGVSDTNEQYF
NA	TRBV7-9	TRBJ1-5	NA	TGTGCCAGCGGCGCAGACATCGGCCATGGCAATCAGCCCCAGCATTTT	CASGADIGHGNQPQHF